The entry below describes one TCR beta chain. Enrollment of patients from Seattle took place during active infection, with longitudinal follow-up. The sample originates from a study of blood T cell repertoires in COVID-19. In the study overall: The cDNA or gDNA used as material had been derived from T cells, B-cell-depleted T cells, or PBMCs.

Germline V gene data show CDR1 as LNHDA and CDR2 as SQIVND (reference sequence). Trimming took off 4 bases at V and 8 bases at J, with 15 bases between the two ends. The CDR3 totals 14 residues. Some clones are missing from TCRdb's copy, which holds only in-frame ones; the method was immunoSEQ multiplex PCR. The sample contains under 65,000 clones, approximately 87% of which appear only once. V is TRBV19 and J is TRBJ1-5, with D possibly TRBD1 on 5 matching bases. Sequencing input: peripheral blood. The TCR comes from a woman aged 55 to 70 with COVID-19, enrolled during active disease. For the CDR3, the DNA is TGTGCCAGTAGTACACAAAGGACACCCGAGCCCCAGCATTTT. It encodes CASSTQRTPEPQHF.